This T cell receptor beta chain was documented in a study of T cell changes during pregnancy in multiple sclerosis. TCRdb's copy holds only in-frame clones and misses some; the assay was immunoSEQ multiplex PCR. This table has 60,000 to 70,000 clones, approximately 93% appearing once. V shed 4 bases, J shed 5 bases, and the junction held 9 bases outside the gene matches. This CDR3 is built from 15 residues. Germline CDR1 MNHEY, CDR2 SVGAGI. This receptor was identified in a female donor with multiple sclerosis, enrolled in a pregnancy study. The chain has TRBV6-5 and TRBJ1-2; TRBD1 agrees at 8 bases. Here the sequenced sample was peripheral blood, taken in the second trimester of pregnancy. This CDR3 reads CASSSGQGGLYGYTF. The CDR3 nucleotides are TGTGCCAGCAGTTCTGGACAGGGCGGTCTGTATGGCTACACCTTC.